This TCR beta chain stems from a study of T-cell reconstitution after alpha-beta-depleted transplantation in children. Study observations and caveats: From surviving recipient T cells and thymic progenitors came the high day-60 TCRbeta diversity observed in some patients. Several hundred rapidly expanded clones from non-depleted graft cells reportedly supplied alpha-beta T cells about two months post-transplant. T cells produced anew were the main source of T-cell counts and diversity one year after transplant.

This clonotype was seen more than once but under ten times. What it recognizes is unknown. Researchers prepared the TCRbeta library using unique molecular identifiers, the study reports. TCRdb independently ran MiXCR on the PCR reads; one entry per CDR3 protein. This sample yields some 600,000 distinct CDR3 sequences, of which over 10% are seen a single time; about 2% belongs to the top ten. V was shortened by 6 bases and J by 1 base, with 9 bases between the two germline ends. The CDR3 sequence is 13 residues long. The germline V gene encodes CDR1 SQVTM and CDR2 ANQGSEA. The clonotype comes from a male patient under 18 who had a stem cell transplant for acute myeloid leukemia, so the T cells may come from the graft donor. The sample here was PBMCs, mostly from graft donor cells, taken 360 days after TCRalphabeta/CD19-depleted stem cell transplant. The chain uses TRBV29-1 and TRBJ2-2; no clear D gene. CDR3 coding DNA: TGCAGCGTCTTATGGGTGAACACCGGGGAGCTGTTTTTT. Its protein is CSVLWVNTGELFF.